A selection of T cell receptor beta chains follows, all from one sample in a study of cytomegalovirus exposure and HLA in healthy donors. The protocol was immunoSEQ multiplex PCR, while the TCRdb copy is restricted to in-frame clones and leaves out a portion. The sample has about 110,000 clones, approximately 81% seen once. Source material: PBMCs. The source is a woman younger than 30 in good health and CMV-seropositive. CDR3s include the opening cysteine and the closing phenylalanine or tryptophan. D genes are given only for firm matches. Not all rows give a size; the values are once, few, many and, for expanded clones, a class.

j_call clone_size v_call d_call cdr3_aa cdr3_nt
TRBJ2-7 . TRBV2 . CARRQTGEQYF TGTGCCAGGCGACAGACTGGCGAGCAGTACTTC
TRBJ2-1 . TRBV5-5 TRBD1 CASSLVTGVRNEQFF TGTGCCAGCAGCTTGGTCACAGGGGTTAGGAATGAGCAGTTCTTC
TRBJ1-2 once TRBV6-6 . CASSGNGYTF TGTGCCAGCAGCGGGAATGGCTACACCTTC
TRBJ1-1 . TRBV18 . CASSPPVADEAFF TGTGCCAGCTCACCACCCGTGGCAGATGAAGCTTTCTTT
TRBJ2-5 . TRBV7-9 . CASSGRRVVQETQYF TGTGCCAGCAGCGGTCGCCGGGTCGTCCAAGAGACCCAGTACTTC
TRBJ2-6 . TRBV6-1 TRBD2 CASSRGGSGANVLTF TGTGCCAGCAGCCGGGGGGGATCCGGGGCCAACGTCCTGACTTTC
TRBJ2-7 few TRBV5-1 . CASSVQGNEQYF TGCGCCAGCAGCGTACAGGGTAACGAGCAGTACTTC
TRBJ2-3 . TRBV9 TRBD2 CASSLMREGSDTQYF TGTGCCAGCAGCCTCATGCGGGAGGGGTCAGATACGCAGTATTTT
TRBJ2-5 . TRBV5-1 TRBD2 CASSQSGTPETQYF TGCGCCAGCAGCCAGAGCGGGACCCCAGAGACCCAGTACTTC
TRBJ2-1 . TRBV13 TRBD1 CASSVRQGEQFF TGTGCCAGCAGCGTACGACAGGGTGAGCAGTTCTTC
TRBJ2-1 . TRBV5-4 . CASSFSVGNEQFF TGTGCCAGCAGCTTTTCCGTCGGTAATGAGCAGTTCTTC
TRBJ2-2 . TRBV7-3 . CASPGAGELFF TGTGCCAGCCCCGGGGCCGGGGAGCTGTTTTTT
TRBJ2-3 . TRBV28 TRBD2 CASSGLAGGRTDTQYF TGTGCCAGCAGTGGACTAGCGGGAGGCCGCACAGATACGCAGTATTTT
TRBJ2-5 . TRBV11-3 TRBD2 CASSLAGAETQYF TGTGCCAGCAGCCTAGCGGGAGCAGAGACCCAGTACTTC
TRBJ1-5 few TRBV30 . CAWSVMDGDQHF TGTGCCTGGAGCGTCATGGACGGGGACCAGCATTTT
TRBJ2-5 once TRBV9 TRBD2 CASSAGLAAQETQYF TGTGCCAGCAGCGCGGGACTAGCGGCACAAGAGACCCAGTACTTC
TRBJ1-2 few TRBV30 . CAGGPNYGYTF TGTGCCGGCGGCCCTAACTATGGCTACACCTTC
TRBJ2-7 . TRBV5-6 . CASSFSLAPSYEQYF TGTGCCAGCAGCTTTTCCCTAGCGCCCTCCTACGAGCAGTACTTC
TRBJ1-6 . TRBV14 . CASSQISVFGGSSYNSPLHF TGTGCCAGCAGCCAAATTTCGGTTTTTGGGGGGAGCTCCTATAATTCACCCCTCCACTTT
TRBJ1-1 . TRBV5-6 . CASSLVRNTEAFF TGTGCCAGCAGCTTGGTGCGGAACACTGAAGCTTTCTTT
TRBJ2-3 . TRBV5-1 TRBD2 CASSLGPGLALTDTQYF TGCGCCAGCAGCTTGGGTCCGGGACTAGCCCTCACAGATACGCAGTATTTT
TRBJ2-7 . TRBV13 . CASSLVSSYEQYF TGTGCCAGCAGCTTAGTCTCTTCCTACGAGCAGTACTTC
TRBJ2-1 . TRBV19 . CAGRGSGGYIEQFF TGTGCCGGACGAGGGAGCGGCGGGTACATTGAGCAGTTCTTC
TRBJ1-4 . TRBV7-9 . CSSSPSRATSGEKLFF TGTTCCAGCAGCCCCTCCCGGGCCACCAGCGGGGAAAAACTGTTTTTT
TRBJ2-1 . TRBV4-2 . CASSQDTGLYNEQFF TGTGCCAGCAGCCAAGATACCGGACTGTACAATGAGCAGTTCTTC
TRBJ2-3 . TRBV5-1 TRBD2 CASRPGGGLTDTQYF TGCGCCAGCAGGCCCGGGGGGGGACTCACAGATACGCAGTATTTT
TRBJ1-1 . TRBV2 . CARSVEANTEAFF TGTGCCAGATCGGTTGAGGCGAACACTGAAGCTTTCTTT